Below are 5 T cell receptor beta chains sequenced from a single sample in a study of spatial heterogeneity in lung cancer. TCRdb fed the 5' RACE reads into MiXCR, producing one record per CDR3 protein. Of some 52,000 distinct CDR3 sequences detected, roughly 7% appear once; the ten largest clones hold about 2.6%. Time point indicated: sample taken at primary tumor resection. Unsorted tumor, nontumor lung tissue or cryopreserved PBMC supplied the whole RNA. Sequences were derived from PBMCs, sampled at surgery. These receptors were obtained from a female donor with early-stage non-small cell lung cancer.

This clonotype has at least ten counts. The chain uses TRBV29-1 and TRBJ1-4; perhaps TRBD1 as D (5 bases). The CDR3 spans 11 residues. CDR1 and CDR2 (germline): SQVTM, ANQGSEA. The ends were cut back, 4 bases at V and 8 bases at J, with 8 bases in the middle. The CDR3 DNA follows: TGCAGCGTTGGCGACAGAGAAAAACTGTTTTTT. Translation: CSVGDREKLFF.

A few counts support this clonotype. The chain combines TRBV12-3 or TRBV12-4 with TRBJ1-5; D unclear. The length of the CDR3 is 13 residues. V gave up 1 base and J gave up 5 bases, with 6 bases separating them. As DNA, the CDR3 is TGTGCCAGCAGTTTAGACAGCTATCAGCCCCAGCATTTT. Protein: CASSLDSYQPQHF.

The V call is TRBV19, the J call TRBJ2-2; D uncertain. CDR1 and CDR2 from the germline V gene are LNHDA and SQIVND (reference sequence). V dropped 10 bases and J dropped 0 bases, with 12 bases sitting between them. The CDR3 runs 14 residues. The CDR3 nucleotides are TGTGCCACCCTCGGACGGACGAACACCGGGGAGCTGTTTTTT. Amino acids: CATLGRTNTGELFF.

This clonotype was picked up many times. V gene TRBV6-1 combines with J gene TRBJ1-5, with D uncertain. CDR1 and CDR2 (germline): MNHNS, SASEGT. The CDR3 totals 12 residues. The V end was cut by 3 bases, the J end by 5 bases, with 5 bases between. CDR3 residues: CASSETYQPQHF. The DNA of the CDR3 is TGTGCCAGCAGTGAGACTTATCAGCCCCAGCATTTT.

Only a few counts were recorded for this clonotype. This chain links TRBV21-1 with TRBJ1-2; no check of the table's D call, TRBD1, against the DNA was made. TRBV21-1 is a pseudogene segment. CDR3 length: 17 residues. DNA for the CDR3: TGTGCCAGCAGCCGCTTGGAGGTAGGGGCGCCAAGCTATGGCTACACCTTC. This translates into CASSRLEVGAPSYGYTF.